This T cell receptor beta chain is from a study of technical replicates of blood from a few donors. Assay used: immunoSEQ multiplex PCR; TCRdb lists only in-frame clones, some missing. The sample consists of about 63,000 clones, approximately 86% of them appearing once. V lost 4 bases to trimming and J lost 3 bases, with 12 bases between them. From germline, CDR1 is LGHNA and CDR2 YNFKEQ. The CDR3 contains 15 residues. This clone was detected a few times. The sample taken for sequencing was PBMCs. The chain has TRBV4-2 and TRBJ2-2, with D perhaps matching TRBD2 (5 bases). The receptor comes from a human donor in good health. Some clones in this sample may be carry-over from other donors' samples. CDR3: CASSPPRAYTGELFF. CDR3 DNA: TGTGCCAGCAGCCCGCCGAGGGCCTACACCGGGGAGCTGTTTTTT.